A single sample gave rise to the 5 T cell receptor beta chains below, sequenced in a study of blood T cell repertoires in COVID-19. The method was immunoSEQ multiplex PCR; TCRdb's version includes in-frame clones alone and lacks a portion of them. Here the sample spans under 350,000 clones, 90% being singletons. Sequenced sample: PBMCs or T cells enriched from blood (not recorded which). Every receptor here comes from a man between 60 and 75 years old who had recovered from COVID-19.

The CDR3 region has the DNA TGTGCCTGGAGTGACCGGGGGTGGAGTGAGCAGTACTTC. Its translation is CAWSDRGWSEQYF. The chain uses TRBV30 and TRBJ2-7, with a possible D match to TRBD2 (6 bases). The CDR3 is made up of 13 amino acids. Germline CDR1 and CDR2: GTSNPN and SVGIG (reference sequence). The V and J ends lost 1 base and 7 bases respectively, with 14 bases between them.

The chain has TRBV15 and TRBJ2-5; D is unclear. CDR3 length: 13 amino acids. V lost 4 bases, J lost 5 bases, and 11 bases lay in between. CDR1 LNHNV and CDR2 YYDKDF come from the germline V gene (reference sequence). The CDR3 nucleotides are TGTGCCACCAGCACGACATATTGGGAGACCCAGTACTTC. Its protein product is CATSTTYWETQYF.

The rearrangement uses TRBV5-1 and TRBJ2-1, with D maybe TRBD1 (6 bases). The V end lost 4 bases, the J end lost 14 bases, and 22 bases lay between the germline ends. The CDR3 is 14 amino acids. Germline V gives CDR1 SGHRS, CDR2 YFSETQ. This CDR3 reads CASSETTGNGLKFF. The CDR3 nucleotides are TGCGCCAGCAGCGAAACAACAGGGAATGGTTTGAAGTTCTTC. Together with reference TRBV5-1 and TRBJ2-1, the CDR3 gives the full variable domain: KAGVTQTPRYLIKTRGQQVTLSCSPISGHRSVSWYQQTPGQGLQFLFEYFSETQRNKGNFPGRFSGRQFSNSRSEMNVSTLELGDSALYLCASSETTGNGLKFFGPGTRLTVL.

The chain uses TRBV27 and TRBJ1-2, with 11 positions matching TRBD1. Looked up from germline, CDR1 is MNHEY and CDR2 is SMNVEV (reference sequence). V dropped 3 bases and J dropped 7; count of bases not matched to a gene: 10. The CDR3 covers 16 residues. The CDR3 region is CASSFGGGQGVRGYTF. The CDR3 region has the DNA TGTGCCAGCAGTTTCGGAGGGGGACAGGGGGTTCGTGGCTACACCTTC.

This sequence joins TRBV6-4 and TRBJ1-2; TRBD1 aligns across 8 bases. This CDR3 is 15 amino acids long. The V segment lost 0 bases and the J segment 2 bases; nucleotides outside the gene matches: 2. CDR1 and CDR2 (germline): MRHNA, SNTAGT. The CDR3 region is CASSDSRTGNYGYTF. CDR3 nucleotides: TGTGCCAGCAGTGACTCTAGGACAGGGAACTATGGCTACACCTTC.